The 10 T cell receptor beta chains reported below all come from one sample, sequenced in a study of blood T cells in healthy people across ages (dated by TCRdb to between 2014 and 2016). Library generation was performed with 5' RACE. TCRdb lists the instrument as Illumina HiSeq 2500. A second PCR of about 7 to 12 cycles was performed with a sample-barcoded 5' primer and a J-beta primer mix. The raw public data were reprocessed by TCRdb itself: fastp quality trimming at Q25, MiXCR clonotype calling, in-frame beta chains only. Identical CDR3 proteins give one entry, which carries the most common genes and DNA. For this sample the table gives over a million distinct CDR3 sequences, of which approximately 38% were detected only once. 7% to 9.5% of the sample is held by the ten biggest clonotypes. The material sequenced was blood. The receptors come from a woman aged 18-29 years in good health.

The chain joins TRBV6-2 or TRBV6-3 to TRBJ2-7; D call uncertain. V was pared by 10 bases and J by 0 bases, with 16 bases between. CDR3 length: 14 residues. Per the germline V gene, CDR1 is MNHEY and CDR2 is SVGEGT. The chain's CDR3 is CAIRRPSYSYEQYF. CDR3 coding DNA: TGTGCCATCCGACGGCCATCATACTCCTACGAGCAGTACTTC.

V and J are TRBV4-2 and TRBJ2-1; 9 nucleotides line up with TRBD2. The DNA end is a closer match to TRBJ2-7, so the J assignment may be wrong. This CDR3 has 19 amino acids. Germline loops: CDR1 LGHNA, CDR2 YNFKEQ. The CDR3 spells CASSQDGLAPKGSYNEQYF. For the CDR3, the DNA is TGTGCCAGCAGCCAAGACGGACTAGCGCCTAAGGGGTCCTACAATGAGCAGTACTTC.

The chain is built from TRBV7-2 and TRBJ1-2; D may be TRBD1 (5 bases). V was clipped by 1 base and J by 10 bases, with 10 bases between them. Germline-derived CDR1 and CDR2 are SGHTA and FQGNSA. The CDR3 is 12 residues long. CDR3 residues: CASSLGGRLYTF. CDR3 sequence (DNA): TGTGCCAGCAGCTTAGGGGGACGCCTCTACACCTTC.

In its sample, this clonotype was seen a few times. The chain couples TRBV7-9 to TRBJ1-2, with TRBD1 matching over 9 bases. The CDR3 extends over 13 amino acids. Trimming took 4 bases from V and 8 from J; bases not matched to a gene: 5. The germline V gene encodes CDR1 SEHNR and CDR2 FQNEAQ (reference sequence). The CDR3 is CASSSRDRDGYTF. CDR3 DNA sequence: TGTGCCAGCAGCTCACGGGACAGGGACGGCTACACCTTC. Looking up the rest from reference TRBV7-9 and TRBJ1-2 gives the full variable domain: DTGVSQNPRHKITKRGQNVTFRCDPISEHNRLYWYRQTLGQGPEFLTYFQNEAQLEKSRLLSDRFSAERPKGSFSTLEIQRTEQGDSAMYLCASSSRDRDGYTFGSGTRLTVV.

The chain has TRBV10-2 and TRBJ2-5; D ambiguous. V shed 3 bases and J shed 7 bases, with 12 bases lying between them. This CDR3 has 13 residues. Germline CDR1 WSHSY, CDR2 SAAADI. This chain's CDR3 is CASSDLSLGTQYF. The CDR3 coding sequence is TGCGCCAGCAGTGATCTTAGTCTTGGGACCCAGTACTTC.

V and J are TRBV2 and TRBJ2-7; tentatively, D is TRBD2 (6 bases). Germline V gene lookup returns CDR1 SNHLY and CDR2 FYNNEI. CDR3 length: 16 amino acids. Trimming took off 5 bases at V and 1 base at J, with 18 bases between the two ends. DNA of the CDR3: TGTGCCAGCAGTAACGACCCACTAGCTTGGTCCTACGAGCAGTACTTC. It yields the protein CASSNDPLAWSYEQYF.

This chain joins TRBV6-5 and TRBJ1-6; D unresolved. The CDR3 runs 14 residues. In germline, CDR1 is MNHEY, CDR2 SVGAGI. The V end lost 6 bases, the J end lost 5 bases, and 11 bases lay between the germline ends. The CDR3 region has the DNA TGTGCCAGCAGGTTGGCGGTCCATAATTCACCCCTCCACTTT. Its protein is CASRLAVHNSPLHF.

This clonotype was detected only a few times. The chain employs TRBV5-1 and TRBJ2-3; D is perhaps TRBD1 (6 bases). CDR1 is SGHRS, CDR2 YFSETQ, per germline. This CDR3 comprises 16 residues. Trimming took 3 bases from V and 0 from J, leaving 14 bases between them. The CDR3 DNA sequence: TGCGCCAGCAGCTCCACCCCGGGACAAAGCACAGATACGCAGTATTTT. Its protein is CASSSTPGQSTDTQYF.

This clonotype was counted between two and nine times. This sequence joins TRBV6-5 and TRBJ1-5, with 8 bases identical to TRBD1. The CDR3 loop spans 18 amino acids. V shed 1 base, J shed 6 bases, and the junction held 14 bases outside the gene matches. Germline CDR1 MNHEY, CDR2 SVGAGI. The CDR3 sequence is CASSYLTEARTGLQPQHF. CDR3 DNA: TGTGCCAGCAGTTACTTGACAGAAGCTCGGACAGGGCTTCAGCCCCAGCATTTT.

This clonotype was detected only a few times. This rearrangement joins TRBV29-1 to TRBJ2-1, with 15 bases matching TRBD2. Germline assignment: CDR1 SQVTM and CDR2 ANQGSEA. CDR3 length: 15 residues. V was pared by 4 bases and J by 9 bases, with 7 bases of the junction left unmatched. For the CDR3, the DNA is TGCAGCGTTGGGACTAGCGGGAGGGCCCCTGGTGAGCAGTTCTTC. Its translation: CSVGTSGRAPGEQFF.